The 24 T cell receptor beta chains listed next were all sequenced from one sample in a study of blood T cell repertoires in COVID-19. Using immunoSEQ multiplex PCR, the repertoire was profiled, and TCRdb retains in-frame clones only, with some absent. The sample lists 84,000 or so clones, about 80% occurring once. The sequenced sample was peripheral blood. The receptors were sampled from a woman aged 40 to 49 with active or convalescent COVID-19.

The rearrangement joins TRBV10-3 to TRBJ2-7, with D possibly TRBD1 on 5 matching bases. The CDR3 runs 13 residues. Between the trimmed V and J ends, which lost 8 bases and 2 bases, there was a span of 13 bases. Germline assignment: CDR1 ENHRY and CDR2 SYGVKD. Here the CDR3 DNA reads TGTGCCATCTCTCAGGCCAGGGCCTACGAGCAGTACTTC. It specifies CAISQARAYEQYF.

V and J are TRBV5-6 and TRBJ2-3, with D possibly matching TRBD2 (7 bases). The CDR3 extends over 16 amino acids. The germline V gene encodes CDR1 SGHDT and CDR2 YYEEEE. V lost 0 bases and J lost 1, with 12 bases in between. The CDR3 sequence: CASSLVGGRGTDTQYF. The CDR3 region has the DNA TGTGCCAGCAGCTTGGTGGGGGGGCGCGGCACAGATACGCAGTATTTT.

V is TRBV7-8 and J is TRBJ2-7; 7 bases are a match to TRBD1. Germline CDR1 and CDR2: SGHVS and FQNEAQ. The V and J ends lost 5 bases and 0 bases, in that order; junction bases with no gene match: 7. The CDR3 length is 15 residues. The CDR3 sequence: CASSKRQGSSYEQYF. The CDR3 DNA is TGTGCCAGCAGCAAAAGACAGGGTTCCTCCTACGAGCAGTACTTC.

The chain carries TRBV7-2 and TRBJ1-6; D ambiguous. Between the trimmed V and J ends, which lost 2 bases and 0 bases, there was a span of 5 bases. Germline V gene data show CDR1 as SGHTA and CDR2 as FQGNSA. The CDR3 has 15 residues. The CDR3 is CASSLPDSYNSPLHF. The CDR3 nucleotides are TGTGCCAGCAGCTTACCAGACTCCTATAATTCACCCCTCCACTTT.

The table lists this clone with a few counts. The CDR3 is CASSLQGATNEKLFF. The DNA of the CDR3 is TGTGCCAGCAGTTTGCAGGGGGCTACTAATGAAAAACTGTTTTTT. The chain links TRBV27 to TRBJ1-4; TRBD1 agrees at 8 bases. The CDR3 length is 15 residues. J lost 2 bases, V lost 3 bases, and 2 bases had no gene match. The germline V gene encodes CDR1 MNHEY and CDR2 SMNVEV (reference sequence).

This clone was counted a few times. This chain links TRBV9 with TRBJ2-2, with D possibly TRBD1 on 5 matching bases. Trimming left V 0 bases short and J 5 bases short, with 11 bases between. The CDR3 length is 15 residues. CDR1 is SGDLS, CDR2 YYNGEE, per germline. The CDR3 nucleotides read TGTGCCAGCAGCGTAGGGGGCCCTGAAACCGGGGAGCTGTTTTTT. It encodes CASSVGGPETGELFF. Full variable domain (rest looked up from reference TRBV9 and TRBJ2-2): DSGVTQTPKHLITATGQRVTLRCSPRSGDLSVYWYQQSLDQGLQFLIQYYNGEERAKGNILERFSAQQFPDLHSELNLSSLELGDSALYFCASSVGGPETGELFFGEGSRLTVL.

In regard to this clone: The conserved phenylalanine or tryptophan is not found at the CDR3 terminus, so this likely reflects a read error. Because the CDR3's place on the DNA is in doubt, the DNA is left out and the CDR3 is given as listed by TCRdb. The CDR3 spells CAAGSREL. This chain connects TRBV28 to TRBJ2-7; the DNA was not used to check the table's D call, TRBD2. Looked up from germline, CDR1 is MDHEN and CDR2 is SYDVKM. The CDR3 sequence runs 8 residues, both termini included.

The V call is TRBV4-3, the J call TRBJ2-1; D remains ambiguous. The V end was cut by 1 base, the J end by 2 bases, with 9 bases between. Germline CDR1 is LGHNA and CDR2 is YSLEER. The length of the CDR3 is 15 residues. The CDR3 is CASSQGVVPYNEQFF. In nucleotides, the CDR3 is TGCGCCAGCAGCCAAGGCGTAGTACCCTACAATGAGCAGTTCTTC.

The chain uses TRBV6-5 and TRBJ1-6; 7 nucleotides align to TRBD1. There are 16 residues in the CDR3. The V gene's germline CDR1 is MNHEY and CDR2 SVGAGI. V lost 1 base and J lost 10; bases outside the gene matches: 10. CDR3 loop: CASSYWLTTGTSPLHF. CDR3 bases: TGTGCCAGCAGTTACTGGTTGACGACAGGGACCTCACCCCTCCACTTT.

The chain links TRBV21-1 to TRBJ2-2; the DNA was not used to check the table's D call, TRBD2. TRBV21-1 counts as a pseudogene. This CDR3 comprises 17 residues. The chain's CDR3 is CASSPGLAGVRTGELFF. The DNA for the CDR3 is TGTGCCAGCAGCCCGGGACTAGCGGGAGTACGGACCGGGGAGCTGTTTTTT.

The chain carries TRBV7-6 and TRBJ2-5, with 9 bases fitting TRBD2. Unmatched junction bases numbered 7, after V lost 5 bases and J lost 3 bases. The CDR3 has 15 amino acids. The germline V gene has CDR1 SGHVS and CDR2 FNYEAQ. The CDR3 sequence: CASSPHSGGKETQYF. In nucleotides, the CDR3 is TGTGCCAGCAGCCCCCATAGCGGGGGTAAAGAGACCCAGTACTTC.

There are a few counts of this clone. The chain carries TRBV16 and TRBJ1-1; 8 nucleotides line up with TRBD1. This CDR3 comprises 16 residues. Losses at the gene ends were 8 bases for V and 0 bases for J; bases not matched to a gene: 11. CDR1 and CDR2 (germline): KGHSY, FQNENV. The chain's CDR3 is CASLGETGAVNTEAFF. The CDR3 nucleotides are TGTGCCAGCTTGGGGGAGACAGGGGCTGTGAACACTGAAGCTTTCTTT. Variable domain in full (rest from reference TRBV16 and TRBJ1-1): GEEVAQTPKHLVRGEGQKAKLYCAPIKGHSYVFWYQQVLKNEFKFLISFQNENVFDETGMPKERFSAKCLPNSPCSLEIQATKLEDSAVYFCASLGETGAVNTEAFFGQGTRLTVV.

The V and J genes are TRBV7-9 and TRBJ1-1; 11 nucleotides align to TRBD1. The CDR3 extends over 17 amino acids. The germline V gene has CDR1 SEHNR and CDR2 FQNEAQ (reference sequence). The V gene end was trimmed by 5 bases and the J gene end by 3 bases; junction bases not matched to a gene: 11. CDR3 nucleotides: TGTGCCAGCAGCCCGCGTATCGGACAGGGGGCGGACACTGAAGCTTTCTTT. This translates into CASSPRIGQGADTEAFF.

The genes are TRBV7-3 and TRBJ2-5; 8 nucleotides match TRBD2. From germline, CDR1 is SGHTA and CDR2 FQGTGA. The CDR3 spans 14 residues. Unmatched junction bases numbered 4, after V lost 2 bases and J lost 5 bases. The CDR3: CASSLDGGAETQYF. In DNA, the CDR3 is TGTGCCAGCAGCTTAGACGGGGGGGCCGAGACCCAGTACTTC.

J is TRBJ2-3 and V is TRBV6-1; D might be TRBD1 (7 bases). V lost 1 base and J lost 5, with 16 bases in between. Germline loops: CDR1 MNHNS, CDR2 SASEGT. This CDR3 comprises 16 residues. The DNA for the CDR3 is TGTGCCAGCAGTGAAGGGCTTGGAGGGGGCGGAGATACGCAGTATTTT. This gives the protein CASSEGLGGGGDTQYF.

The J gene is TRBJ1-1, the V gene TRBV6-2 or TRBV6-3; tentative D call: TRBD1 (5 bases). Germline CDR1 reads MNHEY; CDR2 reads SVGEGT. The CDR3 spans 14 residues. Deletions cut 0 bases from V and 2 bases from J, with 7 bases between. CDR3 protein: CASSYSGANTEAFF. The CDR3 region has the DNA TGTGCCAGCAGTTACTCAGGGGCCAACACTGAAGCTTTCTTT.

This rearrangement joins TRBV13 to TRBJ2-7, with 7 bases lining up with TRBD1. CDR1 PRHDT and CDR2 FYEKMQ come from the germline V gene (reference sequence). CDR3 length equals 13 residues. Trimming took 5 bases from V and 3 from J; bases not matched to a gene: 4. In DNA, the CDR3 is TGTGCCAGCAGCACTTGGGACAGCTACGAGCAGTACTTC. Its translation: CASSTWDSYEQYF.

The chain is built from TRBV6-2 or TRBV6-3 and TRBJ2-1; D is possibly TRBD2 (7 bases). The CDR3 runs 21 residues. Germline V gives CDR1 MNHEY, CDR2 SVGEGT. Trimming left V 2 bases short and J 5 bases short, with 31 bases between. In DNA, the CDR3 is TGTGCCAGCAGTTACGGGTTGGGGGGCAGCTGGGGAGGGCCCGTAAACAATGAGCAGTTCTTC. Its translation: CASSYGLGGSWGGPVNNEQFF.

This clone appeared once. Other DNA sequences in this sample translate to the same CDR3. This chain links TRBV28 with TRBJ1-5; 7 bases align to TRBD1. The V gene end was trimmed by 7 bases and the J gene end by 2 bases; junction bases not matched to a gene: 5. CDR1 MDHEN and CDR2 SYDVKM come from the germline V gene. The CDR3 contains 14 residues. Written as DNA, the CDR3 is TGTGCCAGCACAAGAACAGGGGGCAATCAGCCCCAGCATTTT. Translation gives CASTRTGGNQPQHF.

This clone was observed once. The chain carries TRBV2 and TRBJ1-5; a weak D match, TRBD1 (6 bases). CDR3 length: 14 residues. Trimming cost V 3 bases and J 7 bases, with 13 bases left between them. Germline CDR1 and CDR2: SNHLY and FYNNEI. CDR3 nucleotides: TGTGCCAGCAGTGAGGCGGGGGCAATCCAGCCCCAGCATTTT. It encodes CASSEAGAIQPQHF.

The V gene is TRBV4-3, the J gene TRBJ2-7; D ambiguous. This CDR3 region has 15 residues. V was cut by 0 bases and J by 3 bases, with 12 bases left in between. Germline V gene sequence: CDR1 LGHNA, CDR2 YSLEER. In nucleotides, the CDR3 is TGCGCCAGCAGCCAAGAAGACTTCGAAGGCTACGAGCAGTACTTC. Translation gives CASSQEDFEGYEQYF.

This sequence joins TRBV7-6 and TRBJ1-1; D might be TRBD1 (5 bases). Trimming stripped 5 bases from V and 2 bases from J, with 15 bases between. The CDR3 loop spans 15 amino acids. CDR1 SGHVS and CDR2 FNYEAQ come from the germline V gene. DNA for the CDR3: TGTGCCAGCAGCAAATTGGGAGGGGCAAACACTGAAGCTTTCTTT. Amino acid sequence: CASSKLGGANTEAFF.

CDR3 amino acids: CASSLRGPNTEAFF. The CDR3, as DNA: TGTGCCAGCAGTTTAAGGGGCCCGAACACTGAAGCTTTCTTT. This sequence joins TRBV28 and TRBJ1-1; perhaps TRBD1 as D (5 bases). Germline V lookup: CDR1 MDHEN, CDR2 SYDVKM. V shed 2 bases and J shed 1 base, with 8 bases lying between them. The CDR3 totals 14 residues.

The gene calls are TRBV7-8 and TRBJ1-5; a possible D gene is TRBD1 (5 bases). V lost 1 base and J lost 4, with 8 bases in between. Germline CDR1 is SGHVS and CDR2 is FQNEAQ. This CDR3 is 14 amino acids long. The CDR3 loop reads CASSLVGGNQPQHF. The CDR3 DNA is TGTGCCAGCAGCTTAGTGGGGGGAAATCAGCCCCAGCATTTT.